The source of this TCR beta chain is a study of CD8 T cells in Susac syndrome. Germline-derived CDR1 and CDR2 are MGHRA and YSYEKL. The CDR3 is 16 residues long. V shed 4 bases and J 6 bases; nucleotides not matched to a gene: 11. Random hexamers were used to reverse transcribe the RNA input (0.5 to 1 ug). Multiplex immunoSEQ PCR targeted 54 Vbeta and 13 Jbeta TCR beta segments. TCRdb recomputed calls from the immunoSEQ multiplex PCR reads with MiXCR, one row per CDR3 protein. The sample yields over 350,000 distinct CDR3 sequences, approximately 85% seen once. The sequence derives from a human donor with multiple sclerosis. The genes are TRBV4-1 and TRBJ1-5; 8 nucleotides align to TRBD1. Source material: CD8+ T cells from PBMCs. The CDR3 here is CASSPIHQGASQPQHF. CDR3 DNA: TGCGCCAGCAGCCCAATTCATCAGGGGGCGAGTCAGCCCCAGCATTTT.